The source of this T cell receptor beta chain is a study of T cell clonotyping in hematopoietic cell transplantation. Sequenced by immunoSEQ multiplex PCR; TCRdb stores in-frame clones only, minus some. The table has about 36,000 clones, around 90% seen once; the top ten hold over 1.5%. Germline CDR1 is MNHNY and CDR2 is SVGAGI (reference sequence). The length of the CDR3 is 15 residues. The V and J ends lost 6 bases and 6 bases, in that order; junction bases with no gene match: 10. In the case of this clone: The target antigen is unknown.

Regarding the study as a whole: After transplant, recipient diversity fell while pathologically expanded clonotypes grew through day 180.

This TCR came from a woman aged 40 to 50 in good health. Some clones in this sample may be carry-over from other donors' samples. The rearrangement links TRBV6-6 to TRBJ1-1; 10 bases line up with TRBD1. The sequencing input was peripheral blood mononuclear cells. The chain's CDR3 is CASSEPGQGSAEAFF. The DNA for the CDR3 is TGTGCCAGCAGCGAACCGGGACAGGGGAGCGCTGAAGCTTTCTTT.